Sequencing of this TCR beta chain was carried out in a study of circulating CD8 cells and anti-PD-1 response in melanoma. Broader study findings: Previously treated and treatment-naive patients were pooled together. Clonotype sharing was highest between DPOS and TIGIT subsets.

Sorting of live CD3+CD8+TCRalphabeta+ cells by PD-1 and/or TIGIT gave four subsets. Each library started from about 15 ng of total RNA using the QIAseq Immune Repertoire TCR panel. A single record per CDR3 protein comes from TCRdb applying MiXCR to the reads. Among roughly 2,400 distinct CDR3 sequences listed, 5% to 8% were seen once. Judged by abundance, this clonotype is medium-sized (0.01 to 0.1%). Its antigen is undetermined. The CDR3 spans 12 residues. CDR1 and CDR2 from the germline V gene are SQVTM and ANQGSEA. V was clipped by 0 bases and J by 7 bases, with 9 bases between them. The sequence was collected from a human donor with melanoma. This chain links TRBV29-1 with TRBJ1-1; D unresolved. This specimen was CD8+ T cells from PBMCs, taken at baseline or after one month of anti-PD-1 therapy (not recorded which). This CDR3 is CSVEEGGDEAFF. Here the CDR3 DNA reads TGCAGCGTTGAAGAAGGAGGAGATGAAGCTTTCTTT. Full variable domain (remainder filled in from reference TRBV29-1 and TRBJ1-1): SAVISQKPSRDICQRGTSLTIQCQVDSQVTMMFWYRQQPGQSLTLIATANQGSEATYESGFVIDKFPISRPNLTFSTLTVSNMSPEDSSIYLCSVEEGGDEAFFGQGTRLTVV.